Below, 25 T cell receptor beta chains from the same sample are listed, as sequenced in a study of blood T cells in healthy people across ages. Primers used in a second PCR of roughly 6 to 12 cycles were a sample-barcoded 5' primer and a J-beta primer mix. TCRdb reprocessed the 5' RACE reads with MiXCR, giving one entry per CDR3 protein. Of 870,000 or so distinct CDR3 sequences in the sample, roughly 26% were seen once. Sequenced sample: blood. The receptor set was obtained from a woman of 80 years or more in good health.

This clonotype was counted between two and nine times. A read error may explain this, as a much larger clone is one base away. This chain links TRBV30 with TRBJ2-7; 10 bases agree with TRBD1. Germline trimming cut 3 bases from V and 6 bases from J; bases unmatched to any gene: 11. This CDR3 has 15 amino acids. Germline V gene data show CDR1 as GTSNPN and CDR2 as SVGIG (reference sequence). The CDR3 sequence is CAWSQGTGVGSEQYF. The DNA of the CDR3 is TGTGCCTGGAGCCAGGGGACAGGGGTTGGGAGCGAGCAGTACTTC. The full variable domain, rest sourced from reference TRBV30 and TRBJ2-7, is SQTIHQWPATLVQPVGSPLSLECTVEGTSNPNLYWYRQAAGRGLQLLFYSVGIGQISSEVPQNLSASRPQDRQFILSSKKLLLSDSGFYLCAWSQGTGVGSEQYFGPGTRLTVT.

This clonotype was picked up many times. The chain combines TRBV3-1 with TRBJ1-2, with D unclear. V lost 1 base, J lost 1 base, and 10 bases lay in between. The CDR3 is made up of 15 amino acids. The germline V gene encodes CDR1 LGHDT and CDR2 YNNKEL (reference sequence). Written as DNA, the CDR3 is TGTGCCAGCAGCCAAGGGTCGGCCATTAACTATGGCTACACCTTC. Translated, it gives CASSQGSAINYGYTF.

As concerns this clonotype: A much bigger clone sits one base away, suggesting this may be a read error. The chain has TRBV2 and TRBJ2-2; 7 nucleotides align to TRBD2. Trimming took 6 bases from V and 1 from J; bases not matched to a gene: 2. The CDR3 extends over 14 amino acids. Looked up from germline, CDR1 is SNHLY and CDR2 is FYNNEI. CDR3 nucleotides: TGTGCCAGCAGCGGGGGGATGAACACCGGGGAGCTGTTTTTT. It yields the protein CASSGGMNTGELFF.

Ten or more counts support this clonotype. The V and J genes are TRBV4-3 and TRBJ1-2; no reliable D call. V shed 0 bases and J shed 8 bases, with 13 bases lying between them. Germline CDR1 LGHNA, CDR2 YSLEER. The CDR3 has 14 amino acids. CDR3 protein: CASSQDRMGGGYTF. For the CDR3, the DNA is TGCGCCAGCAGCCAAGATAGAATGGGAGGCGGCTACACCTTC.

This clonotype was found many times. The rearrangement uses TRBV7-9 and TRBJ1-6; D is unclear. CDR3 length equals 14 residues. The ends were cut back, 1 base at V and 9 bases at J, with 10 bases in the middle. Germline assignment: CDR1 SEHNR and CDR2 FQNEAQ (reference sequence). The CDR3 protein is CASSLGSPGSPLHF. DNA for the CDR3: TGTGCCAGCAGCTTAGGGTCTCCTGGTTCACCCCTCCACTTT.

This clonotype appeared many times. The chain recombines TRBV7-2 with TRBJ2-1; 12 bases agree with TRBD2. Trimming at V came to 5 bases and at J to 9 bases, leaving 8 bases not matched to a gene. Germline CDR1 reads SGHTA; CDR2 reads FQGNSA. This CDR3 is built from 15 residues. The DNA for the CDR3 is TGTGCCAGCAGCCCCCGGCTAGCGGGGGGGCGTGAGCAGTTCTTC. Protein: CASSPRLAGGREQFF.

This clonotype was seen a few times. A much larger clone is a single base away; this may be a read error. The CDR3 nucleotides are TGCGCCGGCAGCTGGACAGGGAGCTCCTACAATGAGCAGTTCTTC. Protein: CAGSWTGSSYNEQFF. This rearrangement joins TRBV5-1 to TRBJ2-1; the match to TRBD1 covers 8 bases. This CDR3 is built from 15 residues. Germline V gene data show CDR1 as SGHRS and CDR2 as YFSETQ. Full variable domain (missing parts from reference TRBV5-1 and TRBJ2-1): KAGVTQTPRYLIKTRGQQVTLSCSPISGHRSVSWYQQTPGQGLQFLFEYFSETQRNKGNFPGRFSGRQFSNSRSEMNVSTLELGDSALYLCAGSWTGSSYNEQFFGPGTRLTVL.

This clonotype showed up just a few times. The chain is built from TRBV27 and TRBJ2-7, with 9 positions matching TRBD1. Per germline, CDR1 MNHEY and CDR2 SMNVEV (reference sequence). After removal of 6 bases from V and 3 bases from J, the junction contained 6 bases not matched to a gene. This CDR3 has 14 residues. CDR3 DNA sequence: TGTGCCAGCAGCCGACAGGGGGGGATCTACGAGCAGTACTTC. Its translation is CASSRQGGIYEQYF.

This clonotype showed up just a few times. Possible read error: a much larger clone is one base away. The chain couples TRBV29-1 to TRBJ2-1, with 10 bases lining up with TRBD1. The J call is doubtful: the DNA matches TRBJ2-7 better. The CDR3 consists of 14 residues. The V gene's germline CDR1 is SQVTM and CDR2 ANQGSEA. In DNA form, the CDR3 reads TGCAGCGTTGGGACAGGGGGAATCTACAATGAGCAGTACTTC. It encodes CSVGTGGIYNEQYF.

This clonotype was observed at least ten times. The CDR3 loop reads CSVSDTEAFF. Written as DNA, the CDR3 is TGCAGCGTTAGTGACACTGAAGCTTTCTTT. The V call is TRBV29-1, the J call TRBJ1-1; D gene ambiguous. V lost 5 bases, J lost 3 bases, and 4 bases lay in between. The CDR3 sequence is 10 residues long. In germline, CDR1 is SQVTM, CDR2 ANQGSEA.

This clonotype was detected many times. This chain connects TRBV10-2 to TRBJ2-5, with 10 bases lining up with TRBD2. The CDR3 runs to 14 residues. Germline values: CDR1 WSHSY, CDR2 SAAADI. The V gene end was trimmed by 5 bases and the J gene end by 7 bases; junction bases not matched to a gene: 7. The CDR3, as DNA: TGCGCCAGCAGTCAGCGGGGGGGCCAGGGGACCCAGTACTTC. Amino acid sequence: CASSQRGGQGTQYF.

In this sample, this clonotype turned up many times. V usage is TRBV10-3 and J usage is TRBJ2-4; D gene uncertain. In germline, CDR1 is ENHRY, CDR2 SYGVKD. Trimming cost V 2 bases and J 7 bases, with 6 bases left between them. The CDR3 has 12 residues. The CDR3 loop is CAISEAGNIQYF. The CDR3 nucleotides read TGTGCCATCAGTGAGGCCGGGAACATTCAGTACTTC.

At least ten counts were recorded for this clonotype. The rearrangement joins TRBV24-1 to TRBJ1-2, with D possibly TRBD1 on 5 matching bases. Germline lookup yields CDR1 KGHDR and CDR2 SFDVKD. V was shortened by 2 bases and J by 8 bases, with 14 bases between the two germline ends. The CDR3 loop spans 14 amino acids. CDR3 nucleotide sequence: TGTGCCACCAGTGATTCCCGGGGAGGGGAAGGCTACACCTTC. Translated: CATSDSRGGEGYTF.

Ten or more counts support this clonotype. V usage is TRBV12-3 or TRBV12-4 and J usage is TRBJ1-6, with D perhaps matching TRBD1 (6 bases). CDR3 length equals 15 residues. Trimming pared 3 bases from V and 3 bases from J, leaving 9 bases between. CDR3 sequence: CASSLLDSYNSPLHF. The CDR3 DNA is TGTGCCAGCAGTTTGCTGGACAGCTATAATTCACCCCTCCACTTT.

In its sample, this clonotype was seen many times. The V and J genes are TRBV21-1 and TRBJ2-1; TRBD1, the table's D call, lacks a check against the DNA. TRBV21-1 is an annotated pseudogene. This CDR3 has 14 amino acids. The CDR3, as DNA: TGTGCCAGCAGCATCTCGGGACAGGAGTTAAGGCAGTTCTTC. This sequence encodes CASSISGQELRQFF.

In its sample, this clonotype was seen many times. The DNA for the CDR3 is TGTGCCAGCAGCCACTCCGGGACAGGGAACATTCAGTACTTC. It is translated as CASSHSGTGNIQYF. The V and J genes are TRBV7-9 and TRBJ2-4; 9 bases map to TRBD1. Trimming at V came to 5 bases and at J to 7 bases, leaving 6 bases not matched to a gene. This CDR3 comprises 14 residues. Germline CDR1 SEHNR, CDR2 FQNEAQ (reference sequence).

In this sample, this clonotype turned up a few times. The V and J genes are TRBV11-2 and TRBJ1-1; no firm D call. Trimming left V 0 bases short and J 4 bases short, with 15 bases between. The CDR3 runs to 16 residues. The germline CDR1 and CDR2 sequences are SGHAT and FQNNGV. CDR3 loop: CASSLDGLGGFTEAFF. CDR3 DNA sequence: TGTGCCAGCAGCTTAGATGGCCTGGGCGGGTTCACTGAAGCTTTCTTT. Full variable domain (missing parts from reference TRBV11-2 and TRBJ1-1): EAGVAQSPRYKIIEKRQSVAFWCNPISGHATLYWYQQILGQGPKLLIQFQNNGVVDDSQLPKDRFSAERLKGVDSTLKIQPAKLEDSAVYLCASSLDGLGGFTEAFFGQGTRLTVV.

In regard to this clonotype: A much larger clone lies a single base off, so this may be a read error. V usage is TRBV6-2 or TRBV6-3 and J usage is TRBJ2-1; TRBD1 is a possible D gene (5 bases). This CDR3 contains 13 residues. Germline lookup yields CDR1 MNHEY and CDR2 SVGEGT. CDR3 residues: CASRDIGHNKQFF. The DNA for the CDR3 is TGTGCCAGCAGGGACATAGGACACAATAAGCAGTTCTTC.

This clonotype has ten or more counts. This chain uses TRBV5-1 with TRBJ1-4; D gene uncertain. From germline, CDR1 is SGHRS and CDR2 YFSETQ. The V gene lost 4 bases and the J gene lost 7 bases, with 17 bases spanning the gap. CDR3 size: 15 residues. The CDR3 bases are TGCGCCAGCAGCGTAGTGTCGGGGTCGGGTGAAAAACTGTTTTTT. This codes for CASSVVSGSGEKLFF.

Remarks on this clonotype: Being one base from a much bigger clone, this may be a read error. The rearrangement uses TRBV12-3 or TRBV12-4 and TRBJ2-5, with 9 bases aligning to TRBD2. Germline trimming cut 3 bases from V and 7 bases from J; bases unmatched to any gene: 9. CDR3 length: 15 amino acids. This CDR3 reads CASSFVAGGMVTQYF. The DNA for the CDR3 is TGTGCCAGCAGTTTCGTGGCGGGGGGGATGGTGACCCAGTACTTC.

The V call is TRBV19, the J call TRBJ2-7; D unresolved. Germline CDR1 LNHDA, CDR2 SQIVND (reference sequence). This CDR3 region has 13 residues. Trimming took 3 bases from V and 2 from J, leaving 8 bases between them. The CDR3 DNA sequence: TGTGCCAGTAGTATCGCCGTAACCTACGAGCAGTACTTC. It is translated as CASSIAVTYEQYF.

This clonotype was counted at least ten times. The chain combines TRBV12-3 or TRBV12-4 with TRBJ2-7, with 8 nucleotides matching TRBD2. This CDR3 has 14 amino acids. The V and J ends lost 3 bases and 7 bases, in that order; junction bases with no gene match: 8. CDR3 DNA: TGTGCCAGCAGTTTCAGCGGGGGACCGAGGGAGCAGTACTTC. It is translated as CASSFSGGPREQYF.

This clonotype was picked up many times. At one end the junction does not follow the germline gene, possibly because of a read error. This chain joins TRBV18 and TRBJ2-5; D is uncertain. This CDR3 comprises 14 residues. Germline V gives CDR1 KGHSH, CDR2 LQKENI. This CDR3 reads CASSPRSKEETQYF. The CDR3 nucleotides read TGTGCCAGTTCACCCCGCTCAAAGGAAGAGACCCAGTACTTC.

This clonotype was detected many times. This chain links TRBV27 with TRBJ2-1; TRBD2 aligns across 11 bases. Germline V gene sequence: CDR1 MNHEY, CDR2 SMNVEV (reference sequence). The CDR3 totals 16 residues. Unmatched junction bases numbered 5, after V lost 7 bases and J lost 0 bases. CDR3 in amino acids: CASTLAGGLSYNEQFF. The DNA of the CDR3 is TGTGCCAGCACCTTAGCGGGGGGGCTCTCCTACAATGAGCAGTTCTTC.

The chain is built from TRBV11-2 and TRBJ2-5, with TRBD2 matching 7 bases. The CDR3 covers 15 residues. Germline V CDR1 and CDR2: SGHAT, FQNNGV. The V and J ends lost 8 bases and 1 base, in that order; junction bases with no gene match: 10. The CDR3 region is CASGLNSGGQETQYF. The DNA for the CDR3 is TGTGCCAGCGGGTTAAACTCGGGGGGCCAAGAGACCCAGTACTTC.